This T cell receptor (beta chain) was obtained from a study of cytomegalovirus exposure and HLA in healthy donors. A multiplex PCR was run with 60 Vbeta primers and 13 Jbeta primers. Clones were read by immunoSEQ multiplex PCR, and TCRdb kept only the in-frame ones, dropping some. Of roughly 150,000 clones detected, 76% appear once; the ten largest clones hold around 3.1%. V lost 6 bases and J lost 4, with 15 bases in between. The CDR3 extends over 15 amino acids. The germline V gene encodes CDR1 SNHLY and CDR2 FYNNEI. Sequences were obtained from PBMCs. The rearrangement links TRBV2 to TRBJ2-2; D possibly corresponds to TRBD1 (6 bases). The sequence came from a male donor in good health and CMV-seronegative. Here the CDR3 DNA reads TGTGCCAGCAGGTCAGGGGTATCGGGCACCGGGGAGCTGTTTTTT. Amino acids: CASRSGVSGTGELFF.